The subject of this entry is one T cell receptor (beta chain). CDR3 length: 16 residues. The V gene end was trimmed by 1 base and the J gene end by 5 bases; junction bases not matched to a gene: 6. The germline gives CDR1 MNHEY, CDR2 SMNVEV (reference sequence). This sample is drawn from a study of blood T cell repertoires in COVID-19. The protocol was immunoSEQ multiplex PCR, while the TCRdb copy is restricted to in-frame clones and leaves out a portion. The sample lists about 86,000 clones; around four fifths were seen once. V and J are TRBV27 and TRBJ2-3; 10 nucleotides line up with TRBD2. Specimen: peripheral blood. This sequence originates from a man aged 50 to 60 with acute or convalescent COVID-19. The CDR3 region is CASSLFASGRGDTQYF. The CDR3 nucleotides are TGTGCCAGCAGTTTATTCGCTAGCGGGAGAGGAGATACGCAGTATTTT.